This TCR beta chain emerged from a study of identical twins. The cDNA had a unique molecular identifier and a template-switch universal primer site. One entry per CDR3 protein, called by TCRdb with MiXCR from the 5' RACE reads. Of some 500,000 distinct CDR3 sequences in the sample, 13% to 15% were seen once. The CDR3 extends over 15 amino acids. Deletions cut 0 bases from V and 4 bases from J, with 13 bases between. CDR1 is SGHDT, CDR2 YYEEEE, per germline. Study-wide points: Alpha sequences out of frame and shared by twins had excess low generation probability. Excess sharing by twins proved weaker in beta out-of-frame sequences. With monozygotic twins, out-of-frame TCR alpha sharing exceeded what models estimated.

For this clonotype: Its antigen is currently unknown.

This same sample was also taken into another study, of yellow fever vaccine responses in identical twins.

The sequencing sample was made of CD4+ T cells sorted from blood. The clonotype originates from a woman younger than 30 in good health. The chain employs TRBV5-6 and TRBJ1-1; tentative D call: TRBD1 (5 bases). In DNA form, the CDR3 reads TGTGCCAGCAGCTTGGGGGCCGGGGCGCGCACTGAAGCTTTCTTT. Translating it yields CASSLGAGARTEAFF.